These T cell receptor beta chains were read from a single sample in a study of shared clonotypes between healthy human individuals. TCRdb's table, derived via immunoSEQ multiplex PCR, lists solely in-frame clones and lacks some. The sample holds roughly 810,000 clones, around 96% seen once. The sample taken for sequencing was naive CD8+ T cells sorted from blood. The receptors come from a man under 40 in good health. CDR3s include the opening cysteine and the closing phenylalanine or tryptophan. D genes are given only for firm matches. Some rows have no size entry. The others give once, few or many, or a class for an expanded clone.

d_gene	v_gene	abundance	j_gene	CDR3aa	CDR3nt
.	TRBV27	.	TRBJ2-7	CASSSASGLEQYF	TGTGCCAGCAGTTCCGCCTCAGGGCTCGAGCAGTACTTC
TRBD1	TRBV6-5	.	TRBJ2-1	CASSPTGTGNEQFF	TGTGCCAGCAGTCCGACAGGGACGGGCAATGAGCAGTTCTTC
.	TRBV28	once	TRBJ1-5	CASTALGDHTYSNQPQHF	TGTGCCAGCACCGCTCTGGGGGACCATACTTATAGCAATCAGCCCCAGCATTTT
TRBD1	TRBV27	.	TRBJ1-2	CASSKRDSYGYTF	TGTGCCAGCAGTAAACGGGACAGCTATGGTTACACCTTC
.	TRBV7-9	.	TRBJ1-2	CASSPKVGGLNGYTF	TGTGCCAGCAGCCCTAAAGTGGGAGGGTTAAATGGCTACACCTTC
.	TRBV15	once	TRBJ2-3	CATSRGNGIEVTDTQYF	TGTGCCACCAGCAGAGGCAATGGCATAGAAGTGACAGATACGCAGTATTTT
TRBD2	TRBV29-1	.	TRBJ2-1	CSAAPPGLAGNEQFF	TGCAGCGCCGCTCCCCCGGGACTAGCAGGGAATGAGCAGTTCTTC
TRBD1	TRBV5-6	.	TRBJ2-7	CASSWDRYYEQYF	TGTGCCAGCAGCTGGGACAGATACTACGAGCAGTACTTC
TRBD2	TRBV25-1	.	TRBJ2-7	CASSEFYPGGDYEQYF	TGTGCCAGCAGTGAATTTTACCCGGGAGGAGACTACGAGCAGTACTTC
.	TRBV27	.	TRBJ2-2	CASSLIPYTGELFF	TGTGCCAGCAGTTTAATCCCATACACCGGGGAGCTGTTTTTT
.	TRBV7-9	.	TRBJ2-3	CASSLGADTQYF	TGTGCCAGCAGCTTAGGTGCAGATACGCAGTATTTT
.	TRBV7-9	.	TRBJ1-2	CASSLGGGAYGYTF	TGTGCCAGCAGCTTAGGAGGGGGGGCCTATGGCTACACCTTC
TRBD1	TRBV2	.	TRBJ2-1	CASSGQGNYNEQFF	TGTGCCAGCAGTGGACAGGGAAACTACAATGAGCAGTTCTTC
.	TRBV27	.	TRBJ2-5	CASSRLGGETQYF	TGTGCCAGCAGTCGTCTGGGTGGAGAGACCCAGTACTTC
.	TRBV27	.	TRBJ2-1	CASSPNPNRETYNEQFF	TGTGCCAGCAGTCCTAACCCGAACAGGGAAACCTACAATGAGCAGTTCTTC
TRBD1	TRBV7-9	.	TRBJ1-1	CASSSPADRGNTEAFF	TGTGCCAGCAGCTCCCCAGCCGACAGGGGAAACACTGAAGCTTTCTTT
.	TRBV7-9	.	TRBJ2-2	CASSQGSRAPGELFF	TGTGCCAGCAGCCAGGGGTCCAGGGCCCCCGGGGAGCTGTTTTTT
TRBD2	TRBV18	.	TRBJ2-1	CASSPLAGGADYEQFF	TGTGCCAGCTCACCATTAGCGGGAGGCGCCGATTATGAGCAGTTCTTC
.	TRBV7-6	.	TRBJ1-4	CASSSRDSTNEKLFF	TGTGCCAGCAGCTCCAGGGACTCAACTAATGAAAAACTGTTTTTT
.	TRBV5-1	.	TRBJ2-7	CASSSPVPFGSTGDSTYEQYF	TGCGCCAGCAGCTCCCCCGTTCCGTTTGGTTCGACGGGAGACTCCACCTACGAGCAGTACTTC
TRBD2	TRBV27	.	TRBJ2-3	CASQGLAGGDTQYF	TGTGCCAGCCAGGGACTAGCGGGAGGCGATACGCAGTATTTT
.	TRBV7-9	.	TRBJ2-1	CASSAGTNEQFF	TGTGCCAGCAGCGCAGGAACTAATGAGCAGTTCTTC
.	TRBV5-6	.	TRBJ2-7	CASSFGVTGPYEQYF	TGTGCCAGCAGCTTCGGGGTGACCGGGCCCTACGAGCAGTACTTC
.	TRBV28	.	TRBJ1-5	CASSLGQPQHF	TGTGCCAGCAGTTTGGGGCAGCCCCAGCATTTT
.	TRBV19	.	TRBJ2-1	CASSIGLSSYNEQFF	TGTGCCAGTAGTATAGGCCTAAGTTCCTACAATGAGCAGTTCTTC
TRBD2	TRBV7-9	.	TRBJ2-7	CASSLVGSGAYEQYF	TGTGCCAGCAGCTTAGTAGGTAGCGGGGCCTACGAGCAGTACTTC
.	TRBV4-1	.	TRBJ2-7	CASSQGGSYEQYF	TGCGCCAGCAGCCAAGGCGGCTCCTACGAGCAGTACTTC
.	TRBV19	.	TRBJ2-7	CASSIGVSSHGTFPYEQYF	TGTGCCAGTAGTATTGGGGTGTCCTCCCACGGGACATTTCCCTACGAGCAGTACTTC
.	TRBV11-2	.	TRBJ1-4	CASSQGGGHEKLFF	TGTGCCAGCAGCCAGGGCGGGGGGCATGAAAAACTGTTTTTT
TRBD2	TRBV28	.	TRBJ2-7	CASKGRERFLEQYF	TGTGCCAGCAAGGGGCGGGAGAGGTTTCTCGAGCAGTACTTC
.	TRBV2	.	TRBJ2-2	CASSVMGANTGELFF	TGTGCCAGCAGTGTGATGGGGGCCAACACCGGGGAGCTGTTTTTT
.	TRBV4-1	.	TRBJ2-2	CASSQQRFTGELFF	TGCGCCAGCAGCCAACAGCGATTCACCGGGGAGCTGTTTTTT
.	TRBV27	once	TRBJ2-7	CASSNKRTVRSILLEQYF	TGTGCCAGCAGCAACAAAAGGACAGTTAGGTCCATACTACTCGAGCAGTACTTC
TRBD1	TRBV7-6	.	TRBJ1-1	CASSFGSDYWTGEAFF	TGTGCCAGCAGCTTCGGTTCGGATTACTGGACAGGCGAAGCTTTCTTT
.	TRBV27	.	TRBJ2-4	CASSFGQGYIQYF	TGTGCCAGCAGTTTCGGGCAGGGGTACATTCAGTACTTC